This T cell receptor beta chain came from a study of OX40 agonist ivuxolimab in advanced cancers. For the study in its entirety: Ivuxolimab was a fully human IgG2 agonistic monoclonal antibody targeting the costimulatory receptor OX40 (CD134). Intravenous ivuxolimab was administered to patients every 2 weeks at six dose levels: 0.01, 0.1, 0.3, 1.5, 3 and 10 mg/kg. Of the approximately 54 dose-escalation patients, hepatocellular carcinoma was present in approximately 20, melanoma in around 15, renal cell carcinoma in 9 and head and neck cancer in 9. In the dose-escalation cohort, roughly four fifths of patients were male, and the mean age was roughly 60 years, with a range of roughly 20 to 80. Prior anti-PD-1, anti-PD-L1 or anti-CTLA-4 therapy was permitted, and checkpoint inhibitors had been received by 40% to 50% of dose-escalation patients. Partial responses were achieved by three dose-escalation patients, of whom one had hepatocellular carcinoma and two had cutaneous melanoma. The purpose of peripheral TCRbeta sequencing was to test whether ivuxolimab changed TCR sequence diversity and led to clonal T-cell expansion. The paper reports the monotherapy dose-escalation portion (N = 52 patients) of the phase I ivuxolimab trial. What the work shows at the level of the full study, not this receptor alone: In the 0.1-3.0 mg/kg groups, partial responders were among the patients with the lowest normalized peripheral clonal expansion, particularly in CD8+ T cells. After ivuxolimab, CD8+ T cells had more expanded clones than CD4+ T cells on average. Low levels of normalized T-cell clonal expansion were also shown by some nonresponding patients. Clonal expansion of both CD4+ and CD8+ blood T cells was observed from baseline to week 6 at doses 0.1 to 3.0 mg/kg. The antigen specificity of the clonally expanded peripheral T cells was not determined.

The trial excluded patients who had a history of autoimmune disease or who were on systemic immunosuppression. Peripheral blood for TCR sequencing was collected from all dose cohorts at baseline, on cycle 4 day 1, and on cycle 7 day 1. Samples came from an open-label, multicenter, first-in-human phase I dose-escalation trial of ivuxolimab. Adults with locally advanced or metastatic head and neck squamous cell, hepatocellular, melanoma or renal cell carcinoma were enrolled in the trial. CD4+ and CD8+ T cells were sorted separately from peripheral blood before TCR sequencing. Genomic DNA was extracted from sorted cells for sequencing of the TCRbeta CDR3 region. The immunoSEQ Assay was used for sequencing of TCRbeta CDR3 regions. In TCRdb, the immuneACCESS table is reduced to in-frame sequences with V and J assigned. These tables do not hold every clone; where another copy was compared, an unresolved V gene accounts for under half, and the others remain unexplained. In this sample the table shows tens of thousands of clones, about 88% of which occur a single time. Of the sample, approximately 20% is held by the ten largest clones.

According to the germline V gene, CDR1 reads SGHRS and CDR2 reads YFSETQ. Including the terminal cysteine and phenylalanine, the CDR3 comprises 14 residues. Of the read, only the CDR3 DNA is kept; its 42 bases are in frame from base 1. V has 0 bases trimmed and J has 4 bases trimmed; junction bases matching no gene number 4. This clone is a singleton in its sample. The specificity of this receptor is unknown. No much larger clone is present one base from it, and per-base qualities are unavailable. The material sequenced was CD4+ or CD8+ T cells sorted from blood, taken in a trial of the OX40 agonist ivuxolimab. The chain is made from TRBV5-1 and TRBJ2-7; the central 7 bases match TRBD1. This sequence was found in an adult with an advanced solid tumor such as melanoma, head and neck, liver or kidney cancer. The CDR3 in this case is CASSLEQGWYEQYF. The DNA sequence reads TGCGCCAGCAGCTTGGAACAGGGGTGGTACGAGCAGTACTTC.